The present entry profiles one T cell receptor beta chain with its context. Its antigen remains unidentified. The authors ran a second PCR of about 7 to 11 cycles using a sample-barcoded 5' primer and a J-beta primer mix. MiXCR, applied by TCRdb to the 5' RACE reads, yields one record per CDR3 protein. The table has around 790,000 distinct CDR3 sequences, approximately 48% seen once. This sample was included in a study of blood T cells in healthy people across ages. Study-wide findings and caveats: Diversity figures derived from one million T cells were judged to underestimate the true value. Unsorted PBMCs prevented conclusive naive versus antigen-experienced comparison.

Germline lookup yields CDR1 DFQATT and CDR2 SNEGSKA (reference sequence). Trimming cost V 1 base and J 4 bases; bases outside gene matches: 9. The CDR3 is 16 amino acids. The sample taken for sequencing was blood. This sequence joins TRBV20-1 and TRBJ2-3; 9 bases align to TRBD1. The sequence came from a man in his 60s in good health. This CDR3 reads CSARVPGQGGSDTQYF. The CDR3, as DNA: TGCAGTGCTAGAGTCCCGGGACAGGGTGGATCAGATACGCAGTATTTT.